This is a list of T cell receptor beta chains from one sample in a study of response to subunit inactivated influenza vaccine. Via MiXCR, TCRdb re-called the RT-PCR reads, giving one row per CDR3 protein. The data hold 650,000 to 800,000 distinct CDR3 sequences, with about 18% observed a single time. The sequencing used PBMCs from blood, collected more than 4 days after vaccination. The receptors stem from a man aged 45-60 years who received an inactivated influenza vaccine. The CDR3 runs from the conserved cysteine through the conserved F or W. A D gene is named only where the DNA matches it firmly. Rows give clone size only sometimes, using once, few, many, or a class for an expanded clone.

j_gene | d_gene | abundance | v_gene | CDR3nt | CDR3aa
TRBJ2-1 | TRBD2 | few | TRBV20-1 | TGCAGTGCTAGGGATAGCGGGCGGATGGAGTTCTTC | CSARDSGRMEFF
TRBJ2-3 | . | . | TRBV7-2 | TGTGCCAGCAGCTTAGTCTGGACAGATACGCAGTATTTT | CASSLVWTDTQYF
TRBJ2-7 | TRBD2 | . | TRBV7-2 | TGTGCCAGCAGCCAAAGCGGGGGGGCGTACGAGCAGTACTTC | CASSQSGGAYEQYF
TRBJ2-7 | . | . | TRBV28 | TGTGCCAGCAGTTTCGGGCCCAACGGCCAAACCTACGAGCAGTACTTC | CASSFGPNGQTYEQYF
TRBJ2-1 | . | . | TRBV25-1 | TGTGCCAGCAGTGAATTAGGGGATGATGAGCAGTTCTTC | CASSELGDDEQFF
TRBJ2-1 | . | many | TRBV5-1 | TGCGCCAGCAGCTTGGCCGCCGATGAGCAGTTCTTC | CASSLAADEQFF
TRBJ2-5 | . | . | TRBV9 | TGTGACAGTAGCGTACAAGGGGGGCTCGGGGAGACCCAGTACTTC | CDSSVQGGLGETQYF
TRBJ1-6 | TRBD1 | few | TRBV7-9 | TGTGCCAGCAGCTTTCTATCTACAGGGGGTTCACCCCTCCACTTT | CASSFLSTGGSPLHF
TRBJ2-5 | . | . | TRBV7-2 | TGTGCCAGCAGCTTATACGAACAAGAGACCCAGTACTTC | CASSLYEQETQYF
TRBJ2-6 | . | . | TRBV7-2 | TGTGCCAGCAGCTTGACGGGACGGATGTCCGGGGCCAACGTCCTGACTTTC | CASSLTGRMSGANVLTF
TRBJ2-1 | TRBD2 | . | TRBV20-1 | TGCAGTGCTCCGGGACTAGCGGGGGGGAGCTCCTACAATGAGCAGTTCTTC | CSAPGLAGGSSYNEQFF
TRBJ1-2 | . | few | TRBV6-2/TRBV6-3 | TGTGCCAGCAGTACCTCTGCATTCAGGGCTACTAATGGCTACACCTTC | CASSTSAFRATNGYTF
TRBJ2-7 | TRBD1 | . | TRBV5-1 | TGCGCCAGCAGCATGGCCCAGGGGGCTCGTGAGCAGTACTTC | CASSMAQGAREQYF
TRBJ1-4 | . | many | TRBV4-2 | TGTGCCAGCAGCCAAGTTGTGGGGCGGAGTAATGAAAAACTGTTTTTT | CASSQVVGRSNEKLFF
TRBJ2-3 | . | many | TRBV9 | TGTGCCAGCAGCGTAGGTGGCCGAGATACGCAGTATTTT | CASSVGGRDTQYF
TRBJ2-1 | TRBD1 | . | TRBV20-1 | TGCAGTGCTAGACAGGGGGCGAATTTAATCAATGAGCAGTTCTTC | CSARQGANLINEQFF
TRBJ2-1 | . | many | TRBV29-1 | TGCAGCGTTGAAGGTTGGAAAAGCTCCTACAATGAGCAGTTCTTC | CSVEGWKSSYNEQFF
TRBJ2-2 | TRBD1 | . | TRBV20-1 | TGCAGTGCTAGTCCCTCCGGGACAGGGAACACCGGGGAGCTGTTTTTT | CSASPSGTGNTGELFF
TRBJ1-2 | . | few | TRBV6-2/TRBV6-3 | TGTGCCAGCGAAACGGCTCGGACCCTCTATGGCTACACCTTC | CASETARTLYGYTF
TRBJ2-7 | . | few | TRBV20-1 | TGCAGTGCTAGAGTCACAGGCTACGAGCAGTACTTC | CSARVTGYEQYF
TRBJ2-7 | . | . | TRBV7-2 | TGTGCCAGCAGCCCTGACCCCCAGCGATACGAGCAGTACTTC | CASSPDPQRYEQYF
TRBJ2-2 | TRBD2 | few | TRBV9 | TGTGCCAGCAGCATCAGCGGGATCTTCACCGGGGAGCTGTTTTTT | CASSISGIFTGELFF
TRBJ2-2 | . | . | TRBV28 | TGTGCCAGCAGTCGCCAGGGTACTTATCTCGGGGGTACCGGGGAGCTGTTTTTT | CASSRQGTYLGGTGELFF
TRBJ2-5 | . | many | TRBV29-1 | TGCAGCGTTGGCGGGATCATTGGCGAGACCCAGTACTTC | CSVGGIIGETQYF
TRBJ2-1 | . | . | TRBV12-3/TRBV12-4 | TGTGCCAGCAGCTCAGGGGGGGAGTTTTACAATGAGCAGTTCTTC | CASSSGGEFYNEQFF
TRBJ2-1 | TRBD2 | few | TRBV11-2 | TGTGCCAGCAGCTTAGTTCCGATTGGGGGCGGCGGGGGGGTTTATAATGAGCAGTTCTTC | CASSLVPIGGGGGVYNEQFF
TRBJ2-1 | TRBD1 | . | TRBV20-1 | TGCAGTGCTATAAACCGGGACAGATACTACAATGAGCAGTTCTTC | CSAINRDRYYNEQFF
TRBJ1-1 | . | . | TRBV9 | TGTGCCAGCAGCGTAGGTCCCAGTGCTGAGTCCCAAGCTTTCTTT | CASSVGPSAESQAFF
TRBJ2-7 | TRBD2 | . | TRBV7-2 | TGTGCCAGCAGCTACGGACTAGCGGGGGGATCTACCGACGAGCAGTACTTC | CASSYGLAGGSTDEQYF
TRBJ2-7 | . | . | TRBV2 | TGTGCCAGCAGAGAGCATCTCTACGAGCAGTACTTC | CASREHLYEQYF
TRBJ2-5 | . | few | TRBV15 | TGTGCCACCAGCAGAGAATATTCGGAGACCCAGTACTTC | CATSREYSETQYF
TRBJ2-1 | TRBD1 | few | TRBV7-9 | TGTGCCAGCAGCTTAGCTCCCTTCCAGGGGGCAGGCAATGAGCAGTTCTTC | CASSLAPFQGAGNEQFF
TRBJ2-7 | TRBD2 | once | TRBV4-2 | TGTGCCAGCAGCCATAGCGGGAGCTACGAGCAGTGCTTC | CASSHSGSYEQCF
TRBJ1-1 | . | few | TRBV6-2/TRBV6-3 | TGTGCCAGCAGTGAGATGAACACTGAAGCTTTCTTT | CASSEMNTEAFF
TRBJ1-2 | . | . | TRBV29-1 | TGCAGCGTTGATCGCCAGGGACAATCCGGCTACACCTTC | CSVDRQGQSGYTF
TRBJ1-2 | . | few | TRBV12-3/TRBV12-4 | TGTGCCAGCAGTTCACAGGTTAAGTATGGCTACACCTTC | CASSSQVKYGYTF
TRBJ1-6 | TRBD1 | few | TRBV5-6 | TGTGCCAGCAGCGCGGGACAGAAAAATTCACCCCTCCACTTT | CASSAGQKNSPLHF